The entry below gives a single T cell receptor beta chain sequence along with its context. This clone is labeled medium-sized (0.01 to 0.1%). This clone's antigen is unknown. No much larger clonotype is one base removed from it; base qualities were not supplied. Patients with a history of autoimmune disease or receiving systemic immunosuppression were excluded from the trial. Peripheral blood for TCR sequencing was drawn from every dose cohort at baseline, at cycle 4 day 1 and at cycle 7 day 1. Samples were obtained from an open-label, multicenter, first-in-human phase I dose-escalation trial of ivuxolimab. Adults with locally advanced or metastatic head and neck squamous cell, hepatocellular, melanoma or renal cell carcinoma were enrolled in the trial. Before TCR sequencing, CD4+ T cells and CD8+ T cells from peripheral blood were sorted into separate populations. The sample belongs to a study of OX40 agonist ivuxolimab in advanced cancers. A note on the overall study: Ivuxolimab, which targeted the costimulatory receptor OX40 (CD134), was an agonistic, fully human IgG2 monoclonal antibody. Intravenous ivuxolimab was administered to patients every 2 weeks at six dose levels: 0.01, 0.1, 0.3, 1.5, 3 and 10 mg/kg. Of the roughly 52 dose-escalation patients, hepatocellular carcinoma was present in about 19, melanoma in roughly 15, renal cell carcinoma in 9 and head and neck cancer in 9. A male proportion of roughly 80% and a mean age of approximately 55 years, ranging from 23 to 79, were recorded for the dose-escalation cohort. Prior anti-PD-1, anti-PD-L1 or anti-CTLA-4 therapy was permitted, and checkpoint inhibitors had been received by around 39% of dose-escalation patients. Partial responses were achieved by three dose-escalation patients, of whom one had hepatocellular carcinoma and two had cutaneous melanoma. The point of sequencing TCRbeta in the periphery was to test whether ivuxolimab changed TCR sequence diversity and drove clonal T-cell expansion. The paper describes the monotherapy dose-escalation part (N ≈ 50 patients) of the phase I trial of ivuxolimab. Broad study findings and their caveats: After ivuxolimab, expanded clones were on average more numerous among CD8+ T cells than among CD4+ T cells. The antigen specificity of the clonally expanded peripheral T cells was not determined. At doses of 0.1 to 3.0 mg/kg, clonal expansion of both CD4+ and CD8+ T cells in blood was seen between baseline and week 6. Low levels of normalized T-cell clonal expansion were also seen in some patients who did not respond. In the 0.1-3.0 mg/kg groups, partial responders were among the patients with the lowest normalized peripheral clonal expansion, particularly in CD8+ T cells.

Genomic DNA was isolated from the sorted cells so that the TCRbeta CDR3 region could be sequenced. TCRbeta CDR3 regions were sequenced using the immunoSEQ Assay. Imported from immuneACCESS, the table was reduced by TCRdb to in-frame sequences with V and J called. These copies leave out some clones; in studies compared against another copy, an unresolved V gene accounts for under half, and the cause of the remainder is not known. Present in this sample are 25,000 to 30,000 clones, roughly 84% of which were seen just once. The ten largest make up 13% to 15% of the sample. The sample consisted of CD4+ or CD8+ T cells sorted from blood, taken in a trial of the OX40 agonist ivuxolimab. The sequence came from an adult with an advanced solid tumor such as melanoma, head and neck, liver or kidney cancer.

In nucleotide form, the sequence is TGTGCCGTGGACGGACAAGAGACCCAGTACTTC. Translation gives CAVDGQETQYF. This sequence uses TRBV28 and TRBJ2-5, with the D gene not confidently named. V drops 11 bases and J drops 2 bases, leaving 9 bases in between. From the cysteine up to the phenylalanine, the CDR3 has a length of 11 residues. Of all the DNA, just the CDR3 is kept, 33 bases in frame from base 1. The CDR1 and CDR2 encoded by the germline V gene are MDHEN and SYDVKM.